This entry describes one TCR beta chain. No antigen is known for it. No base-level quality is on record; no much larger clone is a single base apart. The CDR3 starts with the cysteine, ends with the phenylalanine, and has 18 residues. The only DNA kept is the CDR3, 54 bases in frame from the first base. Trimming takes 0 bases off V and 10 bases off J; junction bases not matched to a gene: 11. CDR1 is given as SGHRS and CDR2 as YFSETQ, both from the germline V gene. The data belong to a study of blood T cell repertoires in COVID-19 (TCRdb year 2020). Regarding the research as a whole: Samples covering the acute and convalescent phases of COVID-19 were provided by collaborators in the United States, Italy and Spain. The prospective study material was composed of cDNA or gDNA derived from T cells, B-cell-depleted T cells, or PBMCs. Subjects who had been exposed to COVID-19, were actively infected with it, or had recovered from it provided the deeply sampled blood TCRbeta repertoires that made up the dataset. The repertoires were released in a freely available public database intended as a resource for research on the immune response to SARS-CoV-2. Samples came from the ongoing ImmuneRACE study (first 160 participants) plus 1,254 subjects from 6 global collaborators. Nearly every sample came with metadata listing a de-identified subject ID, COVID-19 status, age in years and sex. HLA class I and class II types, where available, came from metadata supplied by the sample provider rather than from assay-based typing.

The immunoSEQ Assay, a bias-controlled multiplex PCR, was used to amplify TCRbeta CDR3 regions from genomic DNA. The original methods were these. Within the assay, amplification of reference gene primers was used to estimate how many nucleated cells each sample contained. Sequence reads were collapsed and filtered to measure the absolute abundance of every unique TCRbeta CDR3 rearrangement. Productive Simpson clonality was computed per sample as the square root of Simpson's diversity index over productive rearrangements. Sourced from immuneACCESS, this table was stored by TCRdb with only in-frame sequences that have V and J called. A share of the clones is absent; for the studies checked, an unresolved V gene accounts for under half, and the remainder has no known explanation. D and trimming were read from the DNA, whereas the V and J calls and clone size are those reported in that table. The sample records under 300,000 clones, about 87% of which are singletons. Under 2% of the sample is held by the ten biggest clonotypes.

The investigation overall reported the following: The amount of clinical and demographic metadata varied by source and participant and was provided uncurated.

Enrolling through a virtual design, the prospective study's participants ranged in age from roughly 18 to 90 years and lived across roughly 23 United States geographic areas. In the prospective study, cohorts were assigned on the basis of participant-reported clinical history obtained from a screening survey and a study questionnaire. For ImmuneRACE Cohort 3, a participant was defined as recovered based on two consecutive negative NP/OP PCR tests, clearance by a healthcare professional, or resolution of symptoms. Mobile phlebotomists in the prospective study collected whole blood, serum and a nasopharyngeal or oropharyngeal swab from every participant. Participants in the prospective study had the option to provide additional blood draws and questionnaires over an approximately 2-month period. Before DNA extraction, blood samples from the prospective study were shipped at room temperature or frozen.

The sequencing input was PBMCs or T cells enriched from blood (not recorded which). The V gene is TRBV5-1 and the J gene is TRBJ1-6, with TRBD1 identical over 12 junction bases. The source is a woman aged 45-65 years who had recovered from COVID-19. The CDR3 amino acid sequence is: CASSLAYSGQGARSPLHF. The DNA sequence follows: TGCGCCAGCAGCTTGGCCTATTCGGGACAGGGGGCGAGATCACCCCTCCACTTT.